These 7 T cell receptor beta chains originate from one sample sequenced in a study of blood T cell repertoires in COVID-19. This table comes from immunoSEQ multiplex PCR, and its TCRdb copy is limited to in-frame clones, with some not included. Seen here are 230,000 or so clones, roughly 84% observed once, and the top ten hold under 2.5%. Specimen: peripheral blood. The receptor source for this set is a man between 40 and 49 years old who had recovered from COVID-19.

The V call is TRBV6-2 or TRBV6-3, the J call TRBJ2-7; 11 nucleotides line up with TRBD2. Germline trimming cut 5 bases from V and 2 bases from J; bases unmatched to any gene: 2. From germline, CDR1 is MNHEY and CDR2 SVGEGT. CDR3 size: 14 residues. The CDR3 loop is CASSHSGRAYEQYF. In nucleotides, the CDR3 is TGTGCCAGCAGTCATAGCGGGAGGGCCTACGAGCAGTACTTC.

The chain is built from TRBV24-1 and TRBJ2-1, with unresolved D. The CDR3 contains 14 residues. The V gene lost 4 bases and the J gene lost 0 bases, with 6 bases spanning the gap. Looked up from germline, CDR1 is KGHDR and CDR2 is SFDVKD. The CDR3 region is CATSDPLSYNEQFF. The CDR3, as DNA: TGTGCCACCAGTGACCCACTCTCCTACAATGAGCAGTTCTTC.

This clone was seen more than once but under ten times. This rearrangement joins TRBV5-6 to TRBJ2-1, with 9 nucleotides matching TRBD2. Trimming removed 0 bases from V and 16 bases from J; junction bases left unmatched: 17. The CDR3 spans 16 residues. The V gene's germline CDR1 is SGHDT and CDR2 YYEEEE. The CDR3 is CASSLDDAGGRSLLFF. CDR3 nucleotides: TGTGCCAGCAGCTTGGACGACGCGGGGGGGCGGAGTCTCCTTTTCTTC.

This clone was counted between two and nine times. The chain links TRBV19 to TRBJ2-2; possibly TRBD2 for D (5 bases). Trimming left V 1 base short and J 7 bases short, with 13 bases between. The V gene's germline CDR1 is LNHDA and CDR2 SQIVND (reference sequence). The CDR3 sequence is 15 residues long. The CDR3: CASSIGQRIFGELFF. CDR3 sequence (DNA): TGTGCCAGTAGTATAGGGCAGCGGATATTCGGGGAGCTGTTTTTT.

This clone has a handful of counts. Here the CDR3 reads CSVVTLSGAPEAFF. In nucleotides, the CDR3 is TGCAGCGTCGTTACCCTTTCAGGGGCACCTGAAGCTTTCTTT. J is TRBJ1-1 and V is TRBV29-1, with TRBD1 as a possible D gene (6 bases). This CDR3 region has 14 residues. V dropped 6 bases and J dropped 6 bases, with 20 bases sitting between them. The germline gives CDR1 SQVTM, CDR2 ANQGSEA.

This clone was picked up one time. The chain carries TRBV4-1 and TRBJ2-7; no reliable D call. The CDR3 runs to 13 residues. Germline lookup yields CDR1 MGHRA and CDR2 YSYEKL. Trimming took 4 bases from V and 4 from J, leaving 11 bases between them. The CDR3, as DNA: TGCGCCAGCAGCCTAACTGGCGGTTACGAGCAGTACTTC. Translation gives CASSLTGGYEQYF.

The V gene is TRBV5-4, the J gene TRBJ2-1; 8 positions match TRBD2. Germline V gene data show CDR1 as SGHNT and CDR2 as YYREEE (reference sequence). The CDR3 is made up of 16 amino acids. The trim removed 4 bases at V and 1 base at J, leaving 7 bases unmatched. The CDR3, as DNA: TGTGCCAGCAGCCAGGGAGCTAGCGGGTCCTACAATGAGCAGTTCTTC. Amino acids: CASSQGASGSYNEQFF.